The 21 T cell receptor beta chains in this list originate from one sample, sequenced in a study of spatial heterogeneity in lung cancer. TCRdb analysed the 5' RACE reads with MiXCR anew, one entry per CDR3 protein. The table includes approximately 3,200 distinct CDR3 sequences, more than 15% detected once. Time point given: sample taken at primary tumor resection. Whole RNA from tumor, nontumor lung or frozen PBMC was sequenced unsorted. This specimen consisted of PBMCs, obtained at surgery. Source of these receptors: a female donor with early-stage non-small cell lung cancer.

This clonotype was seen repeatedly, ten times or more. The V call is TRBV29-1, the J call TRBJ2-5, with TRBD1 matching 7 bases. The germline gives CDR1 SQVTM, CDR2 ANQGSEA. V trimming: 2 bases; J trimming: 3 bases; junction bases outside the gene matches: 6. The CDR3 totals 14 residues. The CDR3 sequence: CSVEKGGWEETQYF. CDR3 bases: TGCAGCGTTGAAAAAGGGGGCTGGGAAGAGACCCAGTACTTC.

This clonotype was picked up a small number of times. The J gene is TRBJ1-1, the V gene TRBV29-1; unclear D gene. This CDR3 has 14 residues. Trimming cost V 4 bases and J 0 bases, with 12 bases left between them. Germline CDR1 is SQVTM and CDR2 is ANQGSEA. As DNA, the CDR3 is TGCAGCGTTGTGGGGAGTCCTTTGAACACTGAAGCTTTCTTT. Amino acids: CSVVGSPLNTEAFF.

This clonotype was detected ten times or more. The rearrangement uses TRBV24-1 and TRBJ2-5; 8 bases line up with TRBD1. Unmatched junction bases numbered 7, after V lost 9 bases and J lost 5 bases. This CDR3 spans 13 amino acids. Germline V gene data show CDR1 as KGHDR and CDR2 as SFDVKD. The CDR3 DNA is TGTGCCACCGCAAGACAGGGGATGGAGACCCAGTACTTC. Its translation is CATARQGMETQYF.

This clonotype was recorded at least ten times. The chain uses TRBV6-1 and TRBJ1-6; D may be TRBD1 (5 bases). V lost 4 bases to trimming and J lost 11 bases, with 9 bases between them. The CDR3 covers 12 residues. Germline loops: CDR1 MNHNS, CDR2 SASEGT. CDR3 in amino acids: CASSVQGPPLHF. In DNA form, the CDR3 reads TGTGCCAGCAGTGTTCAGGGTCCACCCCTCCACTTT.

At least ten counts were recorded for this clonotype. The chain carries TRBV5-1 and TRBJ2-3, with D unresolved. Germline assignment: CDR1 SGHRS and CDR2 YFSETQ. Between the trimmed V and J ends, which lost 0 bases and 3 bases, there was a span of 14 bases. The CDR3 runs 16 residues. Here the CDR3 DNA reads TGCGCCAGCAGCTTGGCCCCCCCACCCCTGACAGATACGCAGTATTTT. Amino acids: CASSLAPPPLTDTQYF.

In its sample, this clonotype was seen a few times. This chain connects TRBV29-1 to TRBJ1-2; D gene ambiguous. Between the trimmed V and J ends, which lost 3 bases and 2 bases, there was a span of 7 bases. This CDR3 is built from 12 residues. Germline-derived CDR1 and CDR2 are SQVTM and ANQGSEA. CDR3 sequence reads: CSVEGNNYGYTF. For the CDR3, the DNA is TGCAGCGTTGAGGGGAACAACTATGGCTACACCTTC.

This clonotype was detected many times. The chain links TRBV7-2 to TRBJ1-2, with no clear D. V dropped 8 bases and J dropped 1 base, with 14 bases sitting between them. CDR1 is SGHTA, CDR2 FQGNSA, per germline. This CDR3 has 14 amino acids. CDR3 protein: CASRTAVGNYGYTF. CDR3 DNA: TGTGCCAGCCGCACAGCTGTGGGTAACTATGGCTACACCTTC.

At least ten counts were recorded for this clonotype. The CDR3 is CASSQATRYGYTF. The DNA of the CDR3 is TGCGCCAGCAGTCAAGCAACGCGCTACGGCTACACCTTC. The gene calls are TRBV23-1 and TRBJ1-2; D is unresolved. TRBV23-1 is noted as an ORF with a role that remains uncertain. V lost 2 bases and J lost 8, with 12 bases in between. The CDR3 is 13 amino acids.

This clonotype was recorded a few times. The genes are TRBV20-1 and TRBJ2-3; 8 positions match TRBD2. The trim removed 1 base at V and 1 base at J, leaving 4 bases unmatched. This CDR3 has 15 residues. Per the germline V gene, CDR1 is DFQATT and CDR2 is SNEGSKA (reference sequence). The CDR3 DNA reads TGCAGTGCTAGAGTTACGGGGGGGGGCACAGATACGCAGTATTTT. It codes for CSARVTGGGTDTQYF.

This clonotype was recorded at least ten times. This sequence joins TRBV7-8 and TRBJ1-2, with 7 bases identical to TRBD1. The germline V gene encodes CDR1 SGHVS and CDR2 FQNEAQ. V dropped 1 base and J dropped 2; count of bases not matched to a gene: 1. The CDR3 extends over 14 amino acids. CDR3 amino acids: CASSLGDRNYGYTF. CDR3 sequence (DNA): TGTGCCAGCAGCTTAGGGGACAGAAACTATGGCTACACCTTC.

This clonotype was observed a handful of times. The chain combines TRBV6-6 with TRBJ2-2, with 9 bases matching TRBD1. This CDR3 has 11 amino acids. Germline CDR1 reads MNHNY; CDR2 reads SVGAGI (reference sequence). The CDR3 loop reads CATGGTGELFF. CDR3 nucleotide sequence: TGTGCGACAGGGGGAACCGGGGAGCTGTTTTTT.

The sample holds many counts of this clonotype. V and J are TRBV27 and TRBJ2-1; TRBD2 is a possible D gene (5 bases). Germline CDR1 MNHEY, CDR2 SMNVEV (reference sequence). Between the trimmed V and J ends, which lost 6 bases and 12 bases, there was a span of 12 bases. The CDR3 totals 11 residues. This CDR3 reads CASRQNSVQFF. The DNA of the CDR3 is TGTGCCAGCAGACAAAATAGCGTGCAGTTCTTC.

This clonotype was seen many times. This sequence joins TRBV28 and TRBJ1-1; D not resolved. Between the trimmed V and J ends, which lost 2 bases and 8 bases, there was a span of 9 bases. This CDR3 is built from 12 residues. From germline, CDR1 is MDHEN and CDR2 SYDVKM. CDR3 region: CASSLMGIEAFF. Here the CDR3 DNA reads TGTGCCAGCAGTTTAATGGGTATAGAAGCTTTCTTT.

This clonotype has a count of ten or more. In nucleotides, the CDR3 is TGTGCCAGCAGTCAGATTGGGGGTAAACAGACCCAGTACTTC. Protein: CASSQIGGKQTQYF. The chain carries TRBV28 and TRBJ2-5; D is tentatively TRBD1 or TRBD2 (5 bases each). V dropped 5 bases and J dropped 6 bases, with 16 bases sitting between them. In germline, CDR1 is MDHEN, CDR2 SYDVKM. The CDR3 runs to 14 residues.

In its sample, this clonotype was seen many times. The V and J genes are TRBV6-1 and TRBJ2-3, with D possibly TRBD2 on 5 matching bases. Germline CDR1 and CDR2: MNHNS and SASEGT. Trimming pared 7 bases from V and 0 bases from J, leaving 20 bases between. This CDR3 contains 17 residues. For the CDR3, the DNA is TGTGCCAGCACCCGCAGGTATCCAGCGGAAAGCACAGATACGCAGTATTTT. This codes for CASTRRYPAESTDTQYF.

At least ten counts were recorded for this clonotype. The chain is built from TRBV6-6 and TRBJ2-7; weak D call: TRBD1 (5 bases). This CDR3 is 14 amino acids long. Germline CDR1 MNHNY, CDR2 SVGAGI (reference sequence). V gave up 0 bases and J gave up 1 base, with 7 bases separating them. The DNA of the CDR3 is TGTGCCAGCAGTTACTCGGGGCAGTCCTACGAGCAGTACTTC. Its protein is CASSYSGQSYEQYF.

This clonotype showed up many times. The J gene is TRBJ2-1, the V gene TRBV7-2; D is perhaps TRBD1 (5 bases). Germline loops: CDR1 SGHTA, CDR2 FQGNSA. V lost 1 base to trimming and J lost 3 bases, with 19 bases between them. CDR3 length: 18 amino acids. Written as DNA, the CDR3 is TGTGCCAGCAGCTTAGTTAGGTTTGGGGCAGTAGGCTACAATGAGCAGTTCTTC. Translated: CASSLVRFGAVGYNEQFF.

The V and J genes are TRBV7-9 and TRBJ2-5; D gene ambiguous. The CDR3 spans 16 residues. V lost 1 base and J 5 bases, leaving 17 bases between the germline ends. Germline loops: CDR1 SEHNR, CDR2 FQNEAQ (reference sequence). The chain's CDR3 is CASSLDYGLNRETQYF. The CDR3 coding sequence is TGTGCCAGCAGCTTAGATTATGGCCTAAATCGGGAGACCCAGTACTTC.

This clonotype was picked up many times. The chain combines TRBV9 with TRBJ2-7; D is uncertain. Trimming removed 0 bases at V and 5 bases at J, with 15 bases between. This CDR3 has 15 residues. Germline V CDR1 and CDR2: SGDLS, YYNGEE. CDR3 DNA sequence: TGTGCCAGCAGCGTAGAGGACCAAGTCTGGGACGAGCAGTACTTC. Its translation: CASSVEDQVWDEQYF.

In its sample, this clonotype ranks as medium-sized. This sequence joins TRBV5-6 and TRBJ2-7; 8 bases line up with TRBD2. V lost 5 bases, J lost 8 bases, and 6 bases stayed unmatched. The CDR3 totals 12 residues. The V gene's germline CDR1 is SGHDT and CDR2 YYEEEE. DNA of the CDR3: TGTGCCAGCAGTCCTGGACTAGCTAAGCAGTACTTC. Amino acids: CASSPGLAKQYF.

This clonotype was detected many times. This chain connects TRBV12-3 or TRBV12-4 to TRBJ2-2; 13 bases fit TRBD2. The CDR3 sequence is 15 residues long. With 7 bases clipped from V and 6 bases from J, the junction kept 5 bases outside the gene matches. The CDR3 bases are TGTGCCAGCACCCTGGGACTAGCGGGACCCGGGGAGCTGTTTTTT. Translated: CASTLGLAGPGELFF.